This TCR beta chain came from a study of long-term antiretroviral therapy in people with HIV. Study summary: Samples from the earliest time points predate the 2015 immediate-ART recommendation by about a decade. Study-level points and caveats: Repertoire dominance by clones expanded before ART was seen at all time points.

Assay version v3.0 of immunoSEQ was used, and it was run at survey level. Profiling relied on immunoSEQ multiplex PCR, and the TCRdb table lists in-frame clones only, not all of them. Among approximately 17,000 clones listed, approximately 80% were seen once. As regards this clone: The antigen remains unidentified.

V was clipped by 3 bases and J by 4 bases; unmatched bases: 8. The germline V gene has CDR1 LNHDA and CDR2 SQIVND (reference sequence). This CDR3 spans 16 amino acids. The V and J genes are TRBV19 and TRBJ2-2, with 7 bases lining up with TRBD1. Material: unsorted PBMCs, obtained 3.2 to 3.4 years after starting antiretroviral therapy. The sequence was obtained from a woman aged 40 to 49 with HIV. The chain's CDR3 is CASSIRTGAVTGELFF. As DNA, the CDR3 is TGTGCCAGTAGTATTAGAACAGGGGCGGTCACCGGGGAGCTGTTTTTT.